A selection of T cell receptor beta chains follows, all from one sample in a study of blood T cell repertoires in COVID-19. Libraries were prepared by immunoSEQ multiplex PCR; TCRdb keeps only in-frame clonotypes and omits some of them. The sample contains 300,000 or so clones, around 88% of which appear only once. The sequencing sample was made of peripheral blood. Receptors were obtained from a woman between 25 and 40 years old who had recovered from COVID-19. CDR3s include the opening cysteine and the closing phenylalanine or tryptophan. Each record gives: clone size, J gene, CDR3 length, V gene, D gene, CDR3 DNA, CDR3 protein. The D gene is left open where the match is weak. Size tells how often a clone was seen (once, few, many) or the class of an expanded clone, and some rows leave it out.

>.|TRBJ1-1|15|TRBV4-3|.
TGCGCCAGCAGCCAAGTATTCCTAGGAGACACTGAAGCTTTCTTT
CASSQVFLGDTEAFF
>.|TRBJ1-2|13|TRBV7-2|TRBD1
TGTGCCAGCTTAGGGACAGCGACCTATGGCTACACCTTC
CASLGTATYGYTF
>.|TRBJ1-1|13|TRBV25-1|.
TGTGCCAGCAGTGAATGGAGTCTAACTGAAGCTTTCTTT
CASSEWSLTEAFF
>.|TRBJ1-1|16|TRBV3-1/TRBV3-2|TRBD1
TGTGCCAGCAGCCCACTCCCCGGGACAGGGTTCACTGAAGCTTTCTTT
CASSPLPGTGFTEAFF
>.|TRBJ1-2|13|TRBV19|.
TGTGCCAGTAGTATACGCAGCGACTATGGCTACACCTTC
CASSIRSDYGYTF
>.|TRBJ2-1|12|TRBV20-1|TRBD2
TGCAGTGCTAGTGGTAGCGGGGATGAGCAGTTCTTC
CSASGSGDEQFF
>.|TRBJ1-2|14|TRBV5-1|TRBD1
TGCGCCAGCAGCCCCCCGACAGGGAGCGCTGGTTACACCTTC
CASSPPTGSAGYTF
>.|TRBJ1-1|13|TRBV29-1|.
TGCAGCGTTTGCGGAAGGATGGACACTGAAGCTTTCTTT
CSVCGRMDTEAFF
>.|TRBJ2-3|16|TRBV6-5|.
TGTGCCAGCAGTTACTCCCCCGGGGGGCGAATAGATACGCAGTATTTT
CASSYSPGGRIDTQYF
>once|TRBJ1-1|17|TRBV4-1|TRBD1
TGCGCCAGCAGCCAAGATGGGAAGACAGGGATGAACACTGAAGCTTTCTTT
CASSQDGKTGMNTEAFF
>.|TRBJ1-2|15|TRBV5-1|TRBD1
TGCGCCAGCAGCTTGGAGGCAGGGGGCGACTATGGCTACACCTTC
CASSLEAGGDYGYTF
>.|TRBJ1-1|13|TRBV28|.
TGTGCCAGCAGCTCCCCCAGGGCCACTGAAGCTTTCTTT
CASSSPRATEAFF
>.|TRBJ1-3|14|TRBV7-2|.
TGTGCCAGCAGCTCTGAGGGATCTGGAAACACCATATATTTT
CASSSEGSGNTIYF
>.|TRBJ2-1|12|TRBV7-3|TRBD1
TGTGCCAGCAGCCCAGGGGGCAATGAGCAGTTCTTC
CASSPGGNEQFF
>.|TRBJ2-7|14|TRBV11-2|.
TGTGCCAGCAGCTTCCCAAACTCCCGTCACGAGCAGTACTTC
CASSFPNSRHEQYF
>.|TRBJ2-3|14|TRBV2|.
TGTGCCAGCAGTGGGGGGAGGTCCACAGATACGCAGTATTTT
CASSGGRSTDTQYF
>.|TRBJ2-5|18|TRBV7-9|TRBD2
TGTGCCAGCAGTTCCGCCTTCGGGAGGGGCCCGTACCAAGAGACCCAGTACTTC
CASSSAFGRGPYQETQYF
>.|TRBJ2-7|14|TRBV7-3|.
TGTGCCAGCAGCAAATACGCAGGGGAGGGCGAGCAGTACTTC
CASSKYAGEGEQYF
>.|TRBJ2-2|16|TRBV4-2|TRBD2
TGTGCCAGCAGCCAGGGTCTAGCGGGGGACACCGGGGAGCTGTTTTTT
CASSQGLAGDTGELFF
>.|TRBJ1-5|15|TRBV2|.
TGTGCCAGCCGCCTGGAAGGGGGTAGGGGTCAGCCCCAGCATTTT
CASRLEGGRGQPQHF
>once|TRBJ2-7|14|TRBV5-5|TRBD1
TGTGCCAGCAGCTGGACAGGGGGGATCTACGAGCAGTACTTC
CASSWTGGIYEQYF
>.|TRBJ1-3|13|TRBV10-3|.
TGTGCCATCAGTGCAGACTCTGGAAACACCATATATTTT
CAISADSGNTIYF
>many|TRBJ2-7|17|TRBV15|TRBD1
TGTGCCACCAGCAGATCGAGACAGGGGGCAGGGTCCTACGAGCAGTACTTC
CATSRSRQGAGSYEQYF
>once|TRBJ1-6|14|TRBV3-1/TRBV3-2|TRBD1
TGTGCCAGCAGCCAACGACAGGGAAATTCACCCCTCCACTTT
CASSQRQGNSPLHF